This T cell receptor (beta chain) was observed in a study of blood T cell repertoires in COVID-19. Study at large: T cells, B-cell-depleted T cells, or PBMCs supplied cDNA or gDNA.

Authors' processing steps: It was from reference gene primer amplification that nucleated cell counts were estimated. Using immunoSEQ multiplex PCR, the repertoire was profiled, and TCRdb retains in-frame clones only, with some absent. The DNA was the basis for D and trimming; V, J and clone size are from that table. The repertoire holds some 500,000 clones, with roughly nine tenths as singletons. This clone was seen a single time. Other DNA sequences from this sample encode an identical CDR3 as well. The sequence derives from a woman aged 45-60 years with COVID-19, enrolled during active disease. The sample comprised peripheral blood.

The CDR3 region is CASSQGLRDTQYF. CDR3 coding DNA: TGCGCCAGCAGCCAAGGGCTCAGAGATACGCAGTATTTT. The V and J genes are TRBV4-1 and TRBJ2-3; D remains ambiguous. Germline V gene sequence: CDR1 MGHRA, CDR2 YSYEKL. The CDR3 covers 13 residues. Trimming took off 1 base at V and 5 bases at J, with 7 bases between the two ends.